One sample yielded the 2 T cell receptor beta chains listed below, sequenced in a study of response to subunit inactivated influenza vaccine. MiXCR, applied by TCRdb to the RT-PCR reads, yields one record per CDR3 protein. The data show hundreds of thousands of distinct CDR3 sequences, roughly 14% seen once. The sample here was PBMCs from blood, taken 14 days before vaccination. The receptor set was obtained from a man over 45 who received an inactivated influenza vaccine.

There are a few counts of this clonotype. Here the CDR3 DNA reads TGTGCCAGCAGTTTAGTTGGGGCAGGGGGCCGCGCCGGGGAGCTGTTTTTT. It is translated as CASSLVGAGGRAGELFF. The chain recombines TRBV12-3 or TRBV12-4 with TRBJ2-2; 8 bases are shared with TRBD1. The J segment lost 6 bases and the V segment lost 1 base, leaving 10 bases of the junction unmatched. This CDR3 has 17 residues.

V usage is TRBV12-3 or TRBV12-4 and J usage is TRBJ2-7; 9 bases match TRBD1. The CDR3 contains 16 residues. The trim removed 5 bases at V and 9 bases at J, leaving 17 bases unmatched. The CDR3 nucleotides are TGTGCCAGCAGTCCAACCCCGGGACAGGGCCTACGAGGGCAGTACTTC. It codes for CASSPTPGQGLRGQYF.